This T cell receptor beta chain was observed in a study of cytomegalovirus exposure and HLA in healthy donors. Study-wide results and limits: Reportedly, fewer N-insertions than the approximately 600-donor mean appeared in an Asian-associated ancestry cluster in a later analysis. As a later analysis revealed, most CMV-associated TCR beta chains appeared HLA-restricted. In an earlier analysis, most TCR beta V segments were productive about 87% or about 30% of the time.

A word on this clone: The antigen is unknown.

This CDR3 spans 16 amino acids. From germline, CDR1 is SGHVS and CDR2 FNYEAQ. The PCR ran on 60 Vbeta and 13 Jbeta primers. TCRdb's table, derived via immunoSEQ multiplex PCR, lists solely in-frame clones and lacks some. The sample consists of 80,000 to 130,000 clones, around 82% of them appearing once. This sequence originates from a woman aged 50 to 60 in good health and CMV-seropositive. The sample taken for sequencing was PBMCs. This chain uses TRBV7-6 with TRBJ2-5; 11 bases map to TRBD2. The end of the DNA fits TRBJ2-7 better, so the J call may be wrong. This CDR3 reads CASSLLSSGGAYEQYF. Written as DNA, the CDR3 is TGTGCCAGCAGCTTATTGAGTAGCGGGGGGGCCTACGAGCAGTACTTC.